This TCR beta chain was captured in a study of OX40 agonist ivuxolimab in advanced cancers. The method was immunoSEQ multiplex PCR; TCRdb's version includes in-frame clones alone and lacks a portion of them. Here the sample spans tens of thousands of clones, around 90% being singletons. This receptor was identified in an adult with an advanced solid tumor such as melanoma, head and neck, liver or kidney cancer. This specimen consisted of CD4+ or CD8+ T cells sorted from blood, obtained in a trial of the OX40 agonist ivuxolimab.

Here the CDR3 reads CASRILGETNEKLFF. CDR3 DNA sequence: TGTGCCAGCAGAATATTGGGGGAAACTAATGAAAAACTGTTTTTT. The genes are TRBV28 and TRBJ1-4; weak D call: TRBD1 (5 bases). Germline V CDR1 and CDR2: MDHEN, SYDVKM. V lost 6 bases to trimming and J lost 1 base, with 12 bases between them. There are 15 residues in the CDR3.